The rows below give T cell receptor beta chains drawn from one sample of a study of Ad26.COV2.S vaccination and SARS-CoV-2 variants. Produced via immunoSEQ multiplex PCR; TCRdb's table is partial and in-frame only. The profile shows around 340,000 clones, approximately 86% of them singletons. The sequenced sample was peripheral blood, obtained in a trial of Ad26.COV2.S vaccine versus placebo. The origin of the receptors is a person aged 18-65 years who received the Ad26.COV2.S COVID-19 vaccine or a placebo. CDR3s include the opening cysteine and the closing phenylalanine or tryptophan. D genes are given only for firm matches. Size values are once, few and many counts, or a class for expanded clones, and some rows have none.

>NA|TRBD1|TRBV6-2/TRBV6-3|TRBJ1-1
TGTGCCAGCAGTTCCCTACAGGGGACTGAAGCTTTCTTT
CASSSLQGTEAFF
>NA|NA|TRBV6-5|TRBJ1-2
TGTGCCAGCAGTCAGCACGACAGAACCTATGGCTACACCTTC
CASSQHDRTYGYTF
>few|TRBD1|TRBV6-6|TRBJ1-6
TGTGCCAGCAGTTCATCAGGGGGCGGGAATTCACCCCTCCACTTT
CASSSSGGGNSPLHF
>once|NA|TRBV5-1|TRBJ2-1
TGCGCCAGCAGCTTGGTGGGTAGCTCCTACAATGAGCAGTTCTTC
CASSLVGSSYNEQFF
>NA|NA|TRBV7-8|TRBJ1-3
TGTGCCAGCAGCCCCCGACAAGGTGGAAACACCATATATTTT
CASSPRQGGNTIYF
>NA|NA|TRBV18|TRBJ1-5
TGTGCCAGCTCCCCTGGGGGTGGCAATCAGCCCCAGCATTTT
CASSPGGGNQPQHF
>NA|NA|TRBV29-1|TRBJ2-1
TGCAGCGTTCGGGGCCCAGCTGGGAATGAGCAGTTCTTC
CSVRGPAGNEQFF
>NA|TRBD1|TRBV18|TRBJ1-5
TGTGCCAGCTCACCAGACAGGGTTAGTCAGCCCCAGCATTTT
CASSPDRVSQPQHF
>NA|NA|TRBV5-1|TRBJ1-2
TGCGCCAGCAGCTCGGAGCTCACCTATGGCTACACCTTC
CASSSELTYGYTF
>few|NA|TRBV4-1|TRBJ2-2
TGCGCCAGCAGCCAAGTAAAACAGGACACCACCGGGGAGCTGTTTTTT
CASSQVKQDTTGELFF
>NA|TRBD1|TRBV5-1|TRBJ2-7
TGCGCCAGCAGCTCACGGCCGGGACAGGGGCGCTACGAGCAGTACTTC
CASSSRPGQGRYEQYF